The 11 T cell receptor beta chains below were found in one sample sequenced in a study of vaccination effects on CD4 cells after COVID-19. Once cultured for under 11 days, the cells underwent separation to obtain CD4+ T cells. Assay: immunoSEQ multiplex PCR; the TCRdb copy retains only in-frame clones and omits some. The top ten clones hold approximately 9.9% of a sample with about 25,000 clones, 65% to 80% of them seen once. These TCRs are of unknown antigen specificity. The sequencing here drew on CD4+ T cells from PBMCs cultured without peptide, taken before COVID-19 vaccination. The receptor set was obtained from a human donor who received a COVID-19 vaccine.

This clone was observed a few times. The chain employs TRBV2 and TRBJ1-4; 9 bases line up with TRBD1. V was pared by 5 bases and J by 7 bases, with 5 bases of the junction left unmatched. Germline V gives CDR1 SNHLY, CDR2 FYNNEI. The CDR3 is 14 amino acids. CDR3 DNA: TGTGCCAGCAGTATCGACAGGGGGTCTGAAAAACTGTTTTTT. It encodes CASSIDRGSEKLFF.

The chain links TRBV23-1 to TRBJ2-5; 11 positions agree with TRBD2. TRBV23-1 is an ORF for which the function is uncertain. CDR3 length equals 16 residues. Trimming cost V 2 bases and J 1 base; bases outside gene matches: 3. CDR3 bases: TGCGCCAGCAGTCAAGGACTAGCGGGCCCCCAAGAGACCCAGTACTTC. Its protein product is CASSQGLAGPQETQYF.

The chain has TRBV5-1 and TRBJ1-2; a possible D gene is TRBD1 (6 bases). V was trimmed by 0 bases and J by 0 bases, leaving 9 bases between them. Germline CDR1 and CDR2: SGHRS and YFSETQ. The CDR3 covers 15 residues. The CDR3, as DNA: TGCGCCAGCAGCTTGGGACAGGCAGCTAACTATGGCTACACCTTC. Its protein is CASSLGQAANYGYTF. Full variable domain (outside the CDR3, taken from reference TRBV5-1 and TRBJ1-2): KAGVTQTPRYLIKTRGQQVTLSCSPISGHRSVSWYQQTPGQGLQFLFEYFSETQRNKGNFPGRFSGRQFSNSRSEMNVSTLELGDSALYLCASSLGQAANYGYTFGSGTRLTVV.

The chain combines TRBV3-1 (or the pseudogene TRBV3-2) with TRBJ2-1; 7 bases line up with TRBD2. This CDR3 is 16 amino acids long. Germline CDR1 LGHDT, CDR2 YNNKEL (reference sequence). The ends lost 3 bases at V and 2 bases at J; junction bases unmatched: 7. CDR3 bases: TGTGCCAGCAGCCACGGTGGGAGGGGCCCCTACAATGAGCAGTTCTTC. It is translated as CASSHGGRGPYNEQFF.

The chain employs TRBV11-2 and TRBJ2-7; 7 positions match TRBD1. The CDR3 totals 16 residues. In germline, CDR1 is SGHAT, CDR2 FQNNGV. V lost 0 bases and J lost 1; bases outside the gene matches: 6. CDR3 coding DNA: TGTGCCAGCAGCTTAGATCCGACGGACAGGTCCTACGAGCAGTACTTC. As protein: CASSLDPTDRSYEQYF.

The chain joins TRBV6-5 to TRBJ2-7, with D perhaps TRBD1 (6 bases). The ends were cut back, 6 bases at V and 2 bases at J, with 14 bases in the middle. The CDR3 sequence is 14 residues long. Germline V gene sequence: CDR1 MNHEY, CDR2 SVGAGI. CDR3 in amino acids: CASSHRTDTYEQYF. In DNA form, the CDR3 reads TGTGCCAGCAGCCACCGGACAGACACCTACGAGCAGTACTTC.

The chain carries TRBV5-1 and TRBJ2-7; 8 positions match TRBD1. V lost 4 bases to trimming and J lost 6 bases; unmatched junction nucleotides: 9. Germline V lookup: CDR1 SGHRS, CDR2 YFSETQ. CDR3 length: 14 amino acids. The CDR3 region is CASSVDREGGEQYF. The CDR3 DNA reads as TGCGCCAGCAGCGTGGACAGGGAAGGAGGCGAGCAGTACTTC.

V and J are TRBV7-2 and TRBJ1-2, with 9 bases identical to TRBD1. CDR1 is SGHTA and CDR2 is FQGNSA in the germline V gene. This CDR3 comprises 19 residues. Germline trimming cut 1 base from V and 4 bases from J; bases unmatched to any gene: 16. The CDR3 sequence: CASSLGMGDRAGGFYGYTF. Written as DNA, the CDR3 is TGTGCCAGCAGCTTAGGGATGGGGGACAGGGCCGGTGGATTCTATGGCTACACCTTC.

The V and J genes are TRBV5-8 and TRBJ2-2, with 7 bases aligning to TRBD2. After removal of 0 bases from V and 0 bases from J, the junction contained 2 bases not matched to a gene. Germline CDR1 SGHTS, CDR2 YDEGEE. The CDR3 loop spans 16 amino acids. The CDR3 DNA follows: TGTGCCAGCAGCTTGGGGAGCGGGACGAACACCGGGGAGCTGTTTTTT. Translating it yields CASSLGSGTNTGELFF.

J is TRBJ2-7 and V is TRBV18; D is unclear. The CDR3 covers 15 residues. Germline V gene lookup returns CDR1 KGHSH and CDR2 LQKENI. V was trimmed by 1 base and J by 6 bases, leaving 16 bases between them. The chain's CDR3 is CASSPRSRIESEQYF. In nucleotides, the CDR3 is TGTGCCAGCTCACCACGGTCCCGGATAGAGAGCGAGCAGTACTTC.

A word on this clone: Sequence at one end of the junction differs from germline and may be a read error. CDR3 DNA sequence: TGTGCCAGCAGATTAGAGGGCACAGGATATAATGAAAAACTGTTTTTT. The encoded protein is CASRLEGTGYNEKLFF. This rearrangement joins TRBV7-4 to TRBJ1-4, with D perhaps TRBD1 (5 bases). The CDR3 has 16 amino acids. Germline CDR1 SGHVT, CDR2 SQSDAQ.